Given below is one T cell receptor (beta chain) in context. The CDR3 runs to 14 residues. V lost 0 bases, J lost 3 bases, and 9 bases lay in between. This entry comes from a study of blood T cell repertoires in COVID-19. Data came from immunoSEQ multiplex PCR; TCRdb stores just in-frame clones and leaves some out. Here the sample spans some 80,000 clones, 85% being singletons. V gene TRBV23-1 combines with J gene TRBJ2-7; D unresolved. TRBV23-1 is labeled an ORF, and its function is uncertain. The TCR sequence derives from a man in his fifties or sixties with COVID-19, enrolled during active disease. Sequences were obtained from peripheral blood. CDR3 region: CASSQSFDIYEQYF. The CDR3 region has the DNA TGCGCCAGCAGTCAATCGTTCGACATCTACGAGCAGTACTTC.